This T cell receptor beta chain was captured in a study of regulatory T cells in long-lasting Graves disease. Study information: The antithyroid drugs taken by newly diagnosed Graves' patients had been used for under 3 months. Points from the study as a whole: Persistent patients shared 2,500 to 3,000 public clonotypes among themselves. Newly diagnosed patients shared fewer, at more than 750. Newly diagnosed disease favored TRBV20-1 and TRBJ2-1 over persistent disease.

The sample's time point: newly diagnosed GD, antithyroid drugs for less than 3 months. After RNA was extracted from PBMCs, the TCR library was made from it. The sample holds a few counts of this clonotype. What it recognizes is unknown. To make TCR beta libraries, researchers used iRepertoire HTBI primers and Arm-PCR of CDR3 regions. TCRdb fed the multiplex PCR reads into MiXCR, producing one record per CDR3 protein. Of 450,000 to 600,000 distinct CDR3 sequences listed, about 17% are singletons. The germline gives CDR1 SEHNR, CDR2 FQNEAQ (reference sequence). The CDR3 consists of 10 residues. Between the trimmed V and J ends, which lost 3 bases and 12 bases, there was a span of 8 bases. These same data were also listed under a study on T cells in Graves' hyperthyroidism and ophthalmopathy. From that second work: Newly diagnosed patients aged 18 to 65 had hyperthyroidism of under 2 months' duration.

The source of this sequence is a man between 35 and 55 years old with Graves disease. Sequenced material: peripheral blood mononuclear cells (PBMCs), taken at new diagnosis, from a patient treated with antithyroid drugs. The V gene is TRBV7-9, the J gene TRBJ1-1; D remains ambiguous. The chain's CDR3 is CASSLIWSFF. The CDR3 DNA reads TGTGCCAGCAGCTTGATTTGGTCTTTCTTT. The full variable domain, rest sourced from reference TRBV7-9 and TRBJ1-1, is DTGVSQNPRHKITKRGQNVTFRCDPISEHNRLYWYRQTLGQGPEFLTYFQNEAQLEKSRLLSDRFSAERPKGSFSTLEIQRTEQGDSAMYLCASSLIWSFFGQGTRLTVV.